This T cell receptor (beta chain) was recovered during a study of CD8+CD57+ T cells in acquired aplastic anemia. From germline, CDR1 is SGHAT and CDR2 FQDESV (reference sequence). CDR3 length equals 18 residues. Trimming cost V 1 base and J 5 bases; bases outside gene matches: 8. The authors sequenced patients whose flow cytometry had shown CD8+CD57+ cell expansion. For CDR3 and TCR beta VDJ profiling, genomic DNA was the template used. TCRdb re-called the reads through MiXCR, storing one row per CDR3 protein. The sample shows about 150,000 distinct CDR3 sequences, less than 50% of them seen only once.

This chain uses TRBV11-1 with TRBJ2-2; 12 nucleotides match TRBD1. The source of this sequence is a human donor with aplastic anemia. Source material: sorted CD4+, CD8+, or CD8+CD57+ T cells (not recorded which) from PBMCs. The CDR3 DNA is TGTGCCAGCAGCTTAGGCCCGGGACAGGGGGCGTGGACCGGGGAGCTGTTTTTT. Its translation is CASSLGPGQGAWTGELFF.